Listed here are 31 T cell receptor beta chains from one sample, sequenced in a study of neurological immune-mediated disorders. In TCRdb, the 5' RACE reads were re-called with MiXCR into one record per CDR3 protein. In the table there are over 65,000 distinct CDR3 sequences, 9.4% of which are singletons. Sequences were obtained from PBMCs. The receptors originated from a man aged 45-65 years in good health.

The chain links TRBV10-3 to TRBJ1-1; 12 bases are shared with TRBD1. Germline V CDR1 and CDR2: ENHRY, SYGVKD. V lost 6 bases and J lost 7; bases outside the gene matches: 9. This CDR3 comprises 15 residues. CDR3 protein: CAISQGQGAYGEAFF. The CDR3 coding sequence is TGTGCCATCAGCCAGGGACAGGGGGCCTACGGTGAAGCTTTCTTT.

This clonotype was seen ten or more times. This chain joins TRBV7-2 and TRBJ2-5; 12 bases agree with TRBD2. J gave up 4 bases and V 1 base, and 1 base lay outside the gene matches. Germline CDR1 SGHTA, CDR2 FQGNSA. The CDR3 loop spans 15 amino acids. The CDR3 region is CASSLVTSGGETQYF. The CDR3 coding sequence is TGTGCCAGCAGCTTAGTGACTAGCGGGGGAGAGACCCAGTACTTC.

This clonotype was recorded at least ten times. DNA for the CDR3: TGTGCCAGCAGCTTAGATGCGGGGGGAAGCAATCAGCCCCAGCATTTT. It codes for CASSLDAGGSNQPQHF. The chain couples TRBV11-2 to TRBJ1-5; D may be TRBD1 (5 bases). Between the trimmed V and J ends, which lost 0 bases and 1 base, there was a span of 10 bases. CDR1 is SGHAT and CDR2 is FQNNGV in the germline V gene. This CDR3 has 16 residues.

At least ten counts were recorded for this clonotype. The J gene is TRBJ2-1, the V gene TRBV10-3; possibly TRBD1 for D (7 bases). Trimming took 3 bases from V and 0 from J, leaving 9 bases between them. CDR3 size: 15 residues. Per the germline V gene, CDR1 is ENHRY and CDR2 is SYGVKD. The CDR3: CAISDRGDSYNEQFF. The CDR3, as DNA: TGTGCCATCAGTGACAGGGGGGACTCCTACAATGAGCAGTTCTTC.

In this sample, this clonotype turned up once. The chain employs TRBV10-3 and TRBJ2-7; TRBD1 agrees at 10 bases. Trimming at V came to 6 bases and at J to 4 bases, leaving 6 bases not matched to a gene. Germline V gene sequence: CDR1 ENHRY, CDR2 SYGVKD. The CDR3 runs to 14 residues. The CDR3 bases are TGTGCCATCAGGCCGGGACAGGGGAGGTACGAGCAGTACTTC. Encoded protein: CAIRPGQGRYEQYF.

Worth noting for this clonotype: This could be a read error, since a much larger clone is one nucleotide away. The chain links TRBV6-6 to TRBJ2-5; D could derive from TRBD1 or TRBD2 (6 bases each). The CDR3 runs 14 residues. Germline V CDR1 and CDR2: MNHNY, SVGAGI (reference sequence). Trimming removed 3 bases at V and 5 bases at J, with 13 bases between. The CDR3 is CASSYMRGHETQYF. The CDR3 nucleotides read TGTGCCAGCAGTTATATGCGGGGACATGAGACCCAGTACTTC.

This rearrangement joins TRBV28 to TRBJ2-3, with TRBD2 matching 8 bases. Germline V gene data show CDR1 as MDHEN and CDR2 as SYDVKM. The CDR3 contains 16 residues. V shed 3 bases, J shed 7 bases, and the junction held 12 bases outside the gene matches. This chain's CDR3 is CASSFSPGREEYTQYF. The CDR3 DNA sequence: TGTGCCAGCAGTTTCTCCCCCGGGAGGGAGGAATATACGCAGTATTTT.

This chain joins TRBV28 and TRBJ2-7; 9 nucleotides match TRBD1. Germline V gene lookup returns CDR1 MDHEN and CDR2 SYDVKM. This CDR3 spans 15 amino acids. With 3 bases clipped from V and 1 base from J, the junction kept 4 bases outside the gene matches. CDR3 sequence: CASSLPGQGSYEQYF. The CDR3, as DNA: TGTGCCAGCAGTTTGCCGGGACAGGGATCCTACGAGCAGTACTTC.

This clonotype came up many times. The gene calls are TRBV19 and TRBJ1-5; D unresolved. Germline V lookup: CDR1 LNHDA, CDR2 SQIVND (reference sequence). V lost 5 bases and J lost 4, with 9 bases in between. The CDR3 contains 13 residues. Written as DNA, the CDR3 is TGTGCCAGTAGTTCGGTAGGGAATCAGCCCCAGCATTTT. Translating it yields CASSSVGNQPQHF.

CDR3 protein: CAWSVAREVNEQFF. CDR3 DNA sequence: TGTGCCTGGAGTGTCGCGCGGGAGGTCAATGAGCAGTTCTTC. The chain has TRBV30 and TRBJ2-1, with 8 bases lining up with TRBD2. The CDR3 is made up of 14 amino acids. Germline V lookup: CDR1 GTSNPN, CDR2 SVGIG (reference sequence). With V trimmed by 0 bases and J by 6 bases, 4 bases remained unmatched.

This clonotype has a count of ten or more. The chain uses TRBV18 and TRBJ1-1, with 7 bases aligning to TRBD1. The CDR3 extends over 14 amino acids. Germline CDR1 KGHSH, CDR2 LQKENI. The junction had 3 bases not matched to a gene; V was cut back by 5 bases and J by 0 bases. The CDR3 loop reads CASSADRVNTEAFF. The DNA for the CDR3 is TGTGCCAGCTCAGCCGACAGGGTGAACACTGAAGCTTTCTTT.

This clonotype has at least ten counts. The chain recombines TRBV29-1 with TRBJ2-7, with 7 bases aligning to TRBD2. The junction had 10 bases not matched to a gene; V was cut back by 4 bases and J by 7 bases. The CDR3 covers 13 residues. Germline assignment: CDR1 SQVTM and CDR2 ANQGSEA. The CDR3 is CSVVGWEGREQYF. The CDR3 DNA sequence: TGCAGCGTTGTCGGTTGGGAGGGTAGGGAGCAGTACTTC.

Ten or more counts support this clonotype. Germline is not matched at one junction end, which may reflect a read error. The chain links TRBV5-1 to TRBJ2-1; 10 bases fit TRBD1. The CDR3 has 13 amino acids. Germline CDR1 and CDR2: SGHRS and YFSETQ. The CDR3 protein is CASSSGQGLEEFF. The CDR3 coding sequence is TGCGCCAGCAGCTCGGGACAGGGGCTTGAGGAGTTCTTC. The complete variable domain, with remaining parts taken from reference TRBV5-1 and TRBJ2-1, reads KAGVTQTPRYLIKTRGQQVTLSCSPISGHRSVSWYQQTPGQGLQFLFEYFSETQRNKGNFPGRFSGRQFSNSRSEMNVSTLELGDSALYLCASSSGQGLEEFFGPGTRLTVL.

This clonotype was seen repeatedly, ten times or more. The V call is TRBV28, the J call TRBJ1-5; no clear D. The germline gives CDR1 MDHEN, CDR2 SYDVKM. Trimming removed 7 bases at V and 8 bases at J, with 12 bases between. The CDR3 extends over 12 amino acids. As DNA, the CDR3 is TGTGCCAGCAACTCCCCGTCAAAGCCCCAGCATTTT. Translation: CASNSPSKPQHF.

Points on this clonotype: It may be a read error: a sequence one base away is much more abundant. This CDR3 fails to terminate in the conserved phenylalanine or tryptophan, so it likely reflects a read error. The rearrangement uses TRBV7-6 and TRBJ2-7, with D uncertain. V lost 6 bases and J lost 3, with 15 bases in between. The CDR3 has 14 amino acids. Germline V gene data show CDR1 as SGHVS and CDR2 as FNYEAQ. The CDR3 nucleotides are TGTGCCAGCAGTCAAACTTTGGACGGCTACGAGCAGTACCTC. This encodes CASSQTLDGYEQYL.

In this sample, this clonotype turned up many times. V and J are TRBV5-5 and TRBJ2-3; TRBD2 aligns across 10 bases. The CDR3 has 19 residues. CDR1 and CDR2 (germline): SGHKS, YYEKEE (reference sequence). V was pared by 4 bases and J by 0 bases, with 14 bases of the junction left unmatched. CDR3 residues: CASSHTSPGLATSTDTQYF. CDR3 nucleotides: TGTGCCAGCAGCCATACTTCACCGGGACTAGCGACTAGCACAGATACGCAGTATTTT.

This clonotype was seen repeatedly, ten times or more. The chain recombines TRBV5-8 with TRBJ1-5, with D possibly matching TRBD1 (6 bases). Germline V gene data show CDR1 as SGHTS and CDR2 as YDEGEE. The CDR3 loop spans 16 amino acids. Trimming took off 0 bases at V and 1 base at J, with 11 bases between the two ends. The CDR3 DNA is TGTGCCAGCAGCTTGGCCCTCAGGGGAAGCAATCAGCCCCAGCATTTT. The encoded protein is CASSLALRGSNQPQHF.

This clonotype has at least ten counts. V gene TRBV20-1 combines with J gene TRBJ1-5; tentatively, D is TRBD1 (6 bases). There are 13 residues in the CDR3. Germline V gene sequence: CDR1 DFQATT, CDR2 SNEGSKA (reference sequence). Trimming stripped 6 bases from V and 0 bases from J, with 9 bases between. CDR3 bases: TGCAGTGCGAACAGGGATAGCAATCAGCCCCAGCATTTT. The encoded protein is CSANRDSNQPQHF.

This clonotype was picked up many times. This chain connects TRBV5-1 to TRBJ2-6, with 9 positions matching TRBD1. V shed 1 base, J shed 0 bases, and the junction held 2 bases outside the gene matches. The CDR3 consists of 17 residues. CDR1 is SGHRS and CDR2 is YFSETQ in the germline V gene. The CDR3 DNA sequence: TGCGCCAGCAGCTTGCTGGGACAGGGCTCTGGGGCCAACGTCCTGACTTTC. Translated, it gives CASSLLGQGSGANVLTF. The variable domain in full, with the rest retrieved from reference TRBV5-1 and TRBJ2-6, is KAGVTQTPRYLIKTRGQQVTLSCSPISGHRSVSWYQQTPGQGLQFLFEYFSETQRNKGNFPGRFSGRQFSNSRSEMNVSTLELGDSALYLCASSLLGQGSGANVLTFGAGSRLTVL.

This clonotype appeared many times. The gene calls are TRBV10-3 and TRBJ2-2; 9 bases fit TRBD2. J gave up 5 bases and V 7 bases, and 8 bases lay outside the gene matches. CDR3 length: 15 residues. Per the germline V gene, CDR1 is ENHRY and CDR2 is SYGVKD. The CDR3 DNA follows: TGTGCCATCATGCCTAGCGGGGTGGAAACCGGGGAGCTGTTTTTT. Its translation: CAIMPSGVETGELFF.

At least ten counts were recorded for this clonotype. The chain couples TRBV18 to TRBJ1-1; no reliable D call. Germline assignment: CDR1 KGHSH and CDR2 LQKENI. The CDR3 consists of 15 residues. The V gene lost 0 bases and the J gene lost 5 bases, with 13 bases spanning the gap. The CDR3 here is CASSPPGRFKTEAFF. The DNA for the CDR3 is TGTGCCAGCTCACCACCGGGAAGGTTTAAGACTGAAGCTTTCTTT. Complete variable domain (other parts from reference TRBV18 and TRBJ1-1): NAGVMQNPRHLVRRRGQEARLRCSPMKGHSHVYWYRQLPEEGLKFMVYLQKENIIDESGMPKERFSAEFPKEGPSILRIQQVVRGDSAAYFCASSPPGRFKTEAFFGQGTRLTVV.

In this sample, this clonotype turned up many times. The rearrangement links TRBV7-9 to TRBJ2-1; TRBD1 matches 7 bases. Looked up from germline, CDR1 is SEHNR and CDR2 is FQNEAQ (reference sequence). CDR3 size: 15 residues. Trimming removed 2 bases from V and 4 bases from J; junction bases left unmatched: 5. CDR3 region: CASSLRTGGYNEQFF. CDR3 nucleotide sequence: TGTGCCAGCAGCTTAAGGACAGGAGGATACAATGAGCAGTTCTTC.

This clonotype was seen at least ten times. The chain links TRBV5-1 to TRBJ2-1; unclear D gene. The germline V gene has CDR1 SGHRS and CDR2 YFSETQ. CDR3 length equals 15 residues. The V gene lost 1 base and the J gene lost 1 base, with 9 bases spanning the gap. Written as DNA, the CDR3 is TGCGCCAGCAGCTTGAGCGCGGATTCCTACAATGAGCAGTTCTTC. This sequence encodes CASSLSADSYNEQFF.

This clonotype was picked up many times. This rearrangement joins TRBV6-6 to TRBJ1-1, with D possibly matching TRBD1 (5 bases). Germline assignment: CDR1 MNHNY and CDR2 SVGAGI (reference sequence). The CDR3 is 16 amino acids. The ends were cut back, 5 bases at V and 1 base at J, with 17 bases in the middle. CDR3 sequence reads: CASSPQRGGGNTEAFF. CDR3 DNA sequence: TGTGCCAGCAGTCCTCAAAGGGGCGGCGGGAACACTGAAGCTTTCTTT.

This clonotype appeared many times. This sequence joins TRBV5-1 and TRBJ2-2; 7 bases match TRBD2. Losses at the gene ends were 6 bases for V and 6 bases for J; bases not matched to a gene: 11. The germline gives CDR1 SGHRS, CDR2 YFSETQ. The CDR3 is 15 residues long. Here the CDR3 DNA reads TGCGCCAGCATCATGACGGGAGGTGGACCCGGGGAGCTGTTTTTT. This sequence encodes CASIMTGGGPGELFF.

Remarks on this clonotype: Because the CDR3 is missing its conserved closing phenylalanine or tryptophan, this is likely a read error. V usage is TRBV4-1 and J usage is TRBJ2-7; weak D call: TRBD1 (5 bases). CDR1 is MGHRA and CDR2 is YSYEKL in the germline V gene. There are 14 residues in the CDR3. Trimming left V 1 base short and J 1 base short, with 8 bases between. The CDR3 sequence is CASSQAQGSYEQYL. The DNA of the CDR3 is TGCGCCAGCAGCCAAGCTCAGGGTTCCTACGAGCAGTACTTA.

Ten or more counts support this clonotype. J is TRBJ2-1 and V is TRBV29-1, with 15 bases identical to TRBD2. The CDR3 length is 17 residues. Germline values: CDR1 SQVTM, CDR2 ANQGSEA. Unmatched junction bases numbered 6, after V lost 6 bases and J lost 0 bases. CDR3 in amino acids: CSVRTSGGVSSYNEQFF. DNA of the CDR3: TGCAGCGTCAGGACTAGCGGGGGGGTTAGCTCCTACAATGAGCAGTTCTTC.

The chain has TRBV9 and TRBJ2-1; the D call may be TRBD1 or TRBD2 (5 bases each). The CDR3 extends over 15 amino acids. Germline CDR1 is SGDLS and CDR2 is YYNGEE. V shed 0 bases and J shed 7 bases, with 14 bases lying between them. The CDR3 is CASSVVSGRKNEQFF. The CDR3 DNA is TGTGCCAGCAGCGTAGTATCGGGACGTAAGAATGAGCAGTTCTTC.

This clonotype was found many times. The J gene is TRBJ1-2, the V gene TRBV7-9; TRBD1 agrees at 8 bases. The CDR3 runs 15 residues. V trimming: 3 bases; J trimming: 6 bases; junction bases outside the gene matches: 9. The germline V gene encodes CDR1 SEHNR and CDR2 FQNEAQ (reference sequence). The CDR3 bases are TGTGCCAGCAGCTTTGGCAGGGGGCGCGCTCATGGCTACACCTTC. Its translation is CASSFGRGRAHGYTF. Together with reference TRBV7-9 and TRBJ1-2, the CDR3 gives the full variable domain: DTGVSQNPRHKITKRGQNVTFRCDPISEHNRLYWYRQTLGQGPEFLTYFQNEAQLEKSRLLSDRFSAERPKGSFSTLEIQRTEQGDSAMYLCASSFGRGRAHGYTFGSGTRLTVV.

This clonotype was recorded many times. CDR3 loop: CASSSVRLVLGTQYF. CDR3 nucleotides: TGTGCCAGCAGCTCCGTCAGACTAGTACTCGGGACGCAGTATTTT. The chain employs TRBV7-2 and TRBJ2-3; tentatively, D is TRBD2 (6 bases). The CDR3 sequence is 15 residues long. Germline V lookup: CDR1 SGHTA, CDR2 FQGNSA. V shed 4 bases and J shed 9 bases, with 20 bases lying between them.

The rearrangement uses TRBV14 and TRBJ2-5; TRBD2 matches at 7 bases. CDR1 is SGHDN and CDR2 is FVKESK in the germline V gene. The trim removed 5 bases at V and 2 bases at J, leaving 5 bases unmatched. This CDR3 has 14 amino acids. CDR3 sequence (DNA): TGTGCCAGCAGCTTCCGACTAGCTCAAGAGACCCAGTACTTC. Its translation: CASSFRLAQETQYF.